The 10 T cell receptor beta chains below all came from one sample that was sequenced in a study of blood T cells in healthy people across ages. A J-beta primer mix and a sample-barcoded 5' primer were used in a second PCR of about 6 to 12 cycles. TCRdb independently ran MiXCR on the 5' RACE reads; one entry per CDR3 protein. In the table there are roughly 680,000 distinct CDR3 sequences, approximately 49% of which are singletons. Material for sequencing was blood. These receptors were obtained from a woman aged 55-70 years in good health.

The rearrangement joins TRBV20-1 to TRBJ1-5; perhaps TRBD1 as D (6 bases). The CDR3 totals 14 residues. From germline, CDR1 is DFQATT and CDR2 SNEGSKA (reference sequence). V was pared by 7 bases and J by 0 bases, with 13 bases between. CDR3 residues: CSVLQGYSNQPQHF. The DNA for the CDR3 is TGCAGTGTCCTCCAGGGGTATAGCAATCAGCCCCAGCATTTT.

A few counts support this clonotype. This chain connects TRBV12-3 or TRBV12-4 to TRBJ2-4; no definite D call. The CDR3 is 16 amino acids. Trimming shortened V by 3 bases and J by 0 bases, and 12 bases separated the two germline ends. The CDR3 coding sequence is TGTGCCAGCAGTTTTTCAGATAACTTAGCCAAAAACATTCAGTACTTC. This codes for CASSFSDNLAKNIQYF.

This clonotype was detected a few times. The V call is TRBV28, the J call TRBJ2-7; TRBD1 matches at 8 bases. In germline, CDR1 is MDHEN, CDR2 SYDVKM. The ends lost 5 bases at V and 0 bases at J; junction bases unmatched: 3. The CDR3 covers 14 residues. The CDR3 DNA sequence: TGTGCCAGCAGTGGACAGGGTATCTCCTACGAGCAGTACTTC. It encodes CASSGQGISYEQYF.

CDR3 loop: CASSQDTSTGLATNEKLFF. CDR3 DNA sequence: TGCGCCAGCAGCCAAGATACGTCGACAGGTTTGGCAACTAATGAAAAACTGTTTTTT. J is TRBJ1-4 and V is TRBV4-3; D might be TRBD1 (6 bases). Germline CDR1 reads LGHNA; CDR2 reads YSLEER. V lost 0 bases to trimming and J lost 0 bases, with 17 bases between them. The CDR3 totals 19 residues.

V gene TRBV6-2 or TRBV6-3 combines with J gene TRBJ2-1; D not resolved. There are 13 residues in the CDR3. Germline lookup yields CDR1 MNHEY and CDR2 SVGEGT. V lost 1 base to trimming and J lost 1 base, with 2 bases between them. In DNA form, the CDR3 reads TGTGCCAGCAGTTACTGGTCCTACAATGAGCAGTTCTTC. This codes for CASSYWSYNEQFF.

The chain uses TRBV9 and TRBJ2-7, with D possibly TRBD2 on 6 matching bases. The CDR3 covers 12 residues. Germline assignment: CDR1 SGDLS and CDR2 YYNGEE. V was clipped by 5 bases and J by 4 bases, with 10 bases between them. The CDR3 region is CASRWGEYEQYF. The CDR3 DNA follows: TGTGCCAGCAGATGGGGGGAATACGAGCAGTACTTC.

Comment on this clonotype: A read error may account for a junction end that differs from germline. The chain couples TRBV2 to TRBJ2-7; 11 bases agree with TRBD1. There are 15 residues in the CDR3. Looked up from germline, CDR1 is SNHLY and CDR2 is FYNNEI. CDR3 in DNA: TGTGCCGGCAGTAGGACAGGGGGCATTTCCTACGAGCAGTACTTC. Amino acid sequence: CAGSRTGGISYEQYF.

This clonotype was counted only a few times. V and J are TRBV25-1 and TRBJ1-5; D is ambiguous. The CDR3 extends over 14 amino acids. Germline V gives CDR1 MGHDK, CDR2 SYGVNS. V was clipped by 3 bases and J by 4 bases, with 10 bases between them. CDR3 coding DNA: TGTGCCAGCAGTGAGAGGAAGGAAAATCAGCCCCAGCATTTT. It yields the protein CASSERKENQPQHF.

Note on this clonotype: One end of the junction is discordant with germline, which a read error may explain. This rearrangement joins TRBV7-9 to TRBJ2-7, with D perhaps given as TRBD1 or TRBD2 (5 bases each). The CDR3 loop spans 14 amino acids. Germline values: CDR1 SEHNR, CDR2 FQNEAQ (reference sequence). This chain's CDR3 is CVSSSTGTLGEQYF. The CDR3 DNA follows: TGTGTCAGCAGCTCCACCGGGACCCTGGGGGAGCAGTACTTC.

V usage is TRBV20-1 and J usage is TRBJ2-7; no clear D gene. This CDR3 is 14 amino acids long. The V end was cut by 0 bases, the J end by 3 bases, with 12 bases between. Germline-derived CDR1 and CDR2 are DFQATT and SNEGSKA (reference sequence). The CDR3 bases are TGCAGTGCTAGAGATGTTGGACGGAGCTACGAGCAGTACTTC. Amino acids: CSARDVGRSYEQYF.